This T cell receptor (beta chain) appears in the sequencing data of a study of CD8+ T cells in alopecia areata. General observations from the study: Sequencing of scalp tissue also captures the resident alphabeta T cells of normal skin. During tofacitinib treatment, many expanded lesional clones remained in scalp and blood.

cDNA serving as the sequencing template came from extracted, reverse transcribed RNA. TCRdb's copy holds only in-frame clones and misses some; the assay was immunoSEQ multiplex PCR. The sample includes under 350,000 clones, nearly 60% of them seen just once. The sample holds many counts of this clone. What it recognizes is unknown. Per germline, CDR1 MNHEY and CDR2 SMNVEV (reference sequence). Trimming at V came to 6 bases and at J to 0 bases, leaving 6 bases not matched to a gene. This CDR3 comprises 15 residues. Treatment noted: oral pan-JAK inhibitor, 5-10 mg twice daily. The researchers isolated CD4+ and CD8+ T cells from PBMCs by sorting.

Sequenced here: CD4+ T cells sorted from blood, sampled at week 24, from a patient treated with tofacitinib. The clonotype was recovered from a human donor with alopecia areata. The V call is TRBV27, the J call TRBJ2-3, with 7 bases lining up with TRBD2. CDR3 sequence reads: CASSRAGISTDTQYF. The CDR3 bases are TGTGCCAGCAGCCGAGCGGGGATTAGCACAGATACGCAGTATTTT.